The text below deals with one T cell receptor beta chain. The antigen remains undetermined. It was version v3.0 of the immunoSEQ assay that was run at survey level. Some clones are missing from TCRdb's copy, which holds only in-frame ones; the method was immunoSEQ multiplex PCR. The table records 30,000 to 40,000 clones, roughly 85% of them present only once. Per donor, at least one pre-ART and at least two post-ART PBMC samples were obtained. This sample was taken from a study of long-term antiretroviral therapy in people with HIV. Study overall: A decade or so separates the oldest specimens from the later 2015 immediate-ART recommendation. Study-level findings and limits: Clonal expansions arising prior to ART prevailed in the repertoire at every time point. Compared with controls, HIV repertoires showed narrower CDR3 length ranges.

CDR3 length: 15 residues. Germline loops: CDR1 KGHSH, CDR2 LQKENI. V lost 3 bases and J lost 9, with 18 bases in between. The chain couples TRBV18 to TRBJ1-5; D is ambiguous. This TCR was sampled from a man between 18 and 35 years old with HIV. Sequencing was performed on unsorted PBMCs, taken about 3.5 years after starting antiretroviral therapy. The CDR3 nucleotides read TGTGCCAGCTCACCGAACCGGGCCAAAGGTATGCCCCAGCATTTT. Translation: CASSPNRAKGMPQHF.